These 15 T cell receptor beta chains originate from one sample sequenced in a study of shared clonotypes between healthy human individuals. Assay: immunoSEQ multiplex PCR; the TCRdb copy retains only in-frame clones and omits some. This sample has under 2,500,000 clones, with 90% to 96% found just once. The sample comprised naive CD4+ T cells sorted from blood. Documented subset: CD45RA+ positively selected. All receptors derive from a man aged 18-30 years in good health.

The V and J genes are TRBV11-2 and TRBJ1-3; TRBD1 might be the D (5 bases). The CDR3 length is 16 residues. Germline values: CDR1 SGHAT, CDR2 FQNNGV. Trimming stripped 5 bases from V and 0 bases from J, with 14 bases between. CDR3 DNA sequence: TGTGCCAGCAGCCCAAACGGGGCCAGCTCTGGAAACACCATATATTTT. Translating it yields CASSPNGASSGNTIYF.

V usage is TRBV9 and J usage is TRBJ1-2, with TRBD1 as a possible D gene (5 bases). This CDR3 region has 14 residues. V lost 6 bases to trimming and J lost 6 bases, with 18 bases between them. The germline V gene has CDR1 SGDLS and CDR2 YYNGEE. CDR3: CASTPTGQGHGYTF. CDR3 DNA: TGTGCCAGCACCCCAACTGGACAAGGGCATGGCTACACCTTC. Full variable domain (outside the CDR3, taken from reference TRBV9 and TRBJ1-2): DSGVTQTPKHLITATGQRVTLRCSPRSGDLSVYWYQQSLDQGLQFLIQYYNGEERAKGNILERFSAQQFPDLHSELNLSSLELGDSALYFCASTPTGQGHGYTFGSGTRLTVV.

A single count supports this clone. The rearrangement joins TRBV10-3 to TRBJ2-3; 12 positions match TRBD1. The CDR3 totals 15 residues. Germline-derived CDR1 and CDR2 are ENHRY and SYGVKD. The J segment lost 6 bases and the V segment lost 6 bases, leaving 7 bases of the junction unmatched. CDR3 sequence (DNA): TGTGCCATCAGGAAAACGGGACAGGGGGCTGATACGCAGTATTTT. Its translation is CAIRKTGQGADTQYF.

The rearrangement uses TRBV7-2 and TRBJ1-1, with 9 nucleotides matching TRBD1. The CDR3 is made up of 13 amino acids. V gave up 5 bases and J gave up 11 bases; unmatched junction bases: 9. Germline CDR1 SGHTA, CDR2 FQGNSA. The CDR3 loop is CASSGPGQGFAFF. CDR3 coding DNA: TGTGCCAGCAGCGGGCCGGGACAGGGTTTTGCTTTCTTT.

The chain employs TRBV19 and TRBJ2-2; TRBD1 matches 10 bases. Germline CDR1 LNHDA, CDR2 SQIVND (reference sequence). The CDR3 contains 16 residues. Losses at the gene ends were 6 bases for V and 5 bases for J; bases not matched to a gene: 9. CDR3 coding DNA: TGTGCCAGTAGGTCCGGGACAGGGGCCGTAACCGGGGAGCTGTTTTTT. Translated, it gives CASRSGTGAVTGELFF. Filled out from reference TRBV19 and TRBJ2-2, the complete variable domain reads DGGITQSPKYLFRKEGQNVTLSCEQNLNHDAMYWYRQDPGQGLRLIYYSQIVNDFQKGDIAEGYSVSREKKESFPLTVTSAQKNPTAFYLCASRSGTGAVTGELFFGEGSRLTVL.

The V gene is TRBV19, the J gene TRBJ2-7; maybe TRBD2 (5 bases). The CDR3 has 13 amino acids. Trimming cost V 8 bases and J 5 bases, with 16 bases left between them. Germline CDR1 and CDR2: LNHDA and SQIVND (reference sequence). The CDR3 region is CASSPRLSDEQYF. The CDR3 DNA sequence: TGTGCCAGTTCCCCTAGACTATCGGACGAGCAGTACTTC.

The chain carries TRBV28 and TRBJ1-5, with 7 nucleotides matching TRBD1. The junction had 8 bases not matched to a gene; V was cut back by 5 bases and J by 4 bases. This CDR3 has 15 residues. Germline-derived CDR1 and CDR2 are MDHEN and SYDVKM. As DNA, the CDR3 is TGTGCCAGCAGTAGGACAGGTCAGGGGAATCAGCCCCAGCATTTT. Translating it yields CASSRTGQGNQPQHF.

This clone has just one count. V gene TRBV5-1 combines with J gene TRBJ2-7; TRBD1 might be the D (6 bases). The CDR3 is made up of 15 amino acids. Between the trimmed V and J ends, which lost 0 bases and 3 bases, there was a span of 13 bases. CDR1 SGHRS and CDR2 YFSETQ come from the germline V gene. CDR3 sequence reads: CASSLATGSYYEQYF. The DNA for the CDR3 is TGCGCCAGCAGCTTGGCAACAGGGAGTTACTACGAGCAGTACTTC.

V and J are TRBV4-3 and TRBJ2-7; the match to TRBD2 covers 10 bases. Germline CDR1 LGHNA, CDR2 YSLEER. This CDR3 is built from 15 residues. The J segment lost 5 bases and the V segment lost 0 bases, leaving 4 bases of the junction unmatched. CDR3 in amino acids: CASSQDLLAGDEQYF. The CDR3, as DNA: TGCGCCAGCAGCCAAGATCTGCTAGCGGGAGACGAGCAGTACTTC.

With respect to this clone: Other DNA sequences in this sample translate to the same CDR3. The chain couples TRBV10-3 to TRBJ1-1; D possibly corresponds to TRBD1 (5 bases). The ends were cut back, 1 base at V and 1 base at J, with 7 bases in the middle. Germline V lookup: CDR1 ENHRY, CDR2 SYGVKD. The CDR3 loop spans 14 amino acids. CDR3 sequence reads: CAISEFGGNTEAFF. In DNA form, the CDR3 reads TGTGCCATCAGTGAGTTCGGGGGGAACACTGAAGCTTTCTTT.

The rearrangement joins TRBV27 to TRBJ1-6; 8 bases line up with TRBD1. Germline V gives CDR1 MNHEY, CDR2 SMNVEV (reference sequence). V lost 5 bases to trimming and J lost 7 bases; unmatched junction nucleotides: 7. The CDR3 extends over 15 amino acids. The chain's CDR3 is CASSPLTGGNSPLHF. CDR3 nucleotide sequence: TGTGCCAGCAGTCCCCTCACAGGGGGAAATTCACCCCTCCACTTT.

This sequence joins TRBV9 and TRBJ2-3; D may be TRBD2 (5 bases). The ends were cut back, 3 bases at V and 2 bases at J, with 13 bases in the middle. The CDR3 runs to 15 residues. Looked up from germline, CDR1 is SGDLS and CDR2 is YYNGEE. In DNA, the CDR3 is TGTGCCAGCAGCGGTGCTAGCCTGCTCACAGATACGCAGTATTTT. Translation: CASSGASLLTDTQYF.

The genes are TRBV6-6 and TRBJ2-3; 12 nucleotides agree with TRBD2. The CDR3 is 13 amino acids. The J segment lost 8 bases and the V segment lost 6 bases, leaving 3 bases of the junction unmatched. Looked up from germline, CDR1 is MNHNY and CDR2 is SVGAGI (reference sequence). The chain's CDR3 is CASRLAGGLTQYF. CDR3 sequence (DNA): TGTGCCAGCAGGCTAGCGGGGGGGCTTACGCAGTATTTT.

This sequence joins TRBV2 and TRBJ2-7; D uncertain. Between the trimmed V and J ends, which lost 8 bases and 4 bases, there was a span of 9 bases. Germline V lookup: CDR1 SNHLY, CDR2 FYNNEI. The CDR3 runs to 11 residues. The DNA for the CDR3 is TGTGCCAGCGGCCTCTATTACGAGCAGTACTTC. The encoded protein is CASGLYYEQYF.

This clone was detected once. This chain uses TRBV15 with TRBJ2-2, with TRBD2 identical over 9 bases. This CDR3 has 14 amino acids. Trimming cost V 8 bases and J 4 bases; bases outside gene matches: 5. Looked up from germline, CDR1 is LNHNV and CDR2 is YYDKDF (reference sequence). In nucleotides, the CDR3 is TGTGCCACCTCCGGGACTAGCCTCACCGGGGAGCTGTTTTTT. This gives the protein CATSGTSLTGELFF.